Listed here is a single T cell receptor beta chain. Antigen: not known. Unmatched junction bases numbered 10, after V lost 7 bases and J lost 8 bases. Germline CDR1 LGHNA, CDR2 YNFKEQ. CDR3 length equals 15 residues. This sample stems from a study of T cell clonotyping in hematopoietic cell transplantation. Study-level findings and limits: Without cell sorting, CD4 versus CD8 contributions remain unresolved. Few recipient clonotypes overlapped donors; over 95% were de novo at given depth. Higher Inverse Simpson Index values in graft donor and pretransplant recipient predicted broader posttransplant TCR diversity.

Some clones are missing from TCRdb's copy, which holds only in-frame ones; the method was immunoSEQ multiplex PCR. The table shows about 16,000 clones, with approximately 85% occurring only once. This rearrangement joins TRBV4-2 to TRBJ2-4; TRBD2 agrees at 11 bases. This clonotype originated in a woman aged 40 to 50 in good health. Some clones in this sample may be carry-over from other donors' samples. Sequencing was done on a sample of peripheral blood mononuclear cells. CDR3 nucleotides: TGTGCCAGCAACAAGGGACTAGCGGAGGGGGACATTCAGTACTTC. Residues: CASNKGLAEGDIQYF.